Presented here are 31 T cell receptor beta chains from one specimen sequenced in a study of T cells in Graves' hyperthyroidism and ophthalmopathy. TCR beta CDR3 region amplification was performed from RNA transcripts. First-round RT-PCR targeting the TCR CDR3 was performed with the HTBI primer set. TCRdb ran MiXCR on the multiplex PCR reads and lists one entry per CDR3 protein. The table has fewer than 500,000 distinct CDR3 sequences, approximately 13% seen once; the top ten hold less than 25%. Sample: blood. The receptors originated from a man aged 25-40 years with Graves' hyperthyroidism that later progressed to Graves' ophthalmopathy.

The chain couples TRBV3-1 to TRBJ2-1; TRBD1 aligns across 10 bases. The CDR3 is made up of 14 amino acids. The ends lost 5 bases at V and 10 bases at J; junction bases unmatched: 8. The germline V gene encodes CDR1 LGHDT and CDR2 YNNKEL (reference sequence). In DNA, the CDR3 is TGTGCCAGCAGCGCGGGACAGGGGCTGTGGGAGCAGTTCTTC. It encodes CASSAGQGLWEQFF.

This clonotype was observed at least ten times. The gene calls are TRBV7-8 and TRBJ2-7, with D unclear. The CDR3 runs to 12 residues. Looked up from germline, CDR1 is SGHVS and CDR2 is FQNEAQ. Between the trimmed V and J ends, which lost 1 base and 5 bases, there was a span of 6 bases. CDR3 DNA sequence: TGTGCCAGCAGCTTAGTGAAGAACGAGCAGTACTTC. Translated: CASSLVKNEQYF.

This clonotype was counted ten times or more. This chain links TRBV7-8 with TRBJ1-4, with D perhaps TRBD1 (5 bases). Trimming removed 1 base at V and 4 bases at J, with 10 bases between. This CDR3 spans 15 amino acids. Germline V gene lookup returns CDR1 SGHVS and CDR2 FQNEAQ. CDR3 sequence: CASSLEWGFNEKLFF. As DNA, the CDR3 is TGTGCCAGCAGCTTAGAATGGGGGTTTAATGAAAAACTGTTTTTT. Drawing the rest from reference TRBV7-8 and TRBJ1-4, the complete variable domain is GAGVSQSPRYKVAKRGQDVALRCDPISGHVSLFWYQQALGQGPEFLTYFQNEAQLDKSGLPSDRFFAERPEGSVSTLKIQRTQQEDSAVYLCASSLEWGFNEKLFFGSGTQLSVL.

This clonotype was observed a handful of times. The CDR3 DNA follows: TGTGCCAGCAGCTTAGCTATCGGGGGGGCTGATTATCAGCCCCAGCATTTT. Protein sequence: CASSLAIGGADYQPQHF. This sequence joins TRBV11-3 and TRBJ1-5; D is perhaps TRBD1 (6 bases). This CDR3 is 17 amino acids long. Looked up from germline, CDR1 is SGHNT and CDR2 is YENEEA. Trimming removed 1 base from V and 5 bases from J, with 18 bases in between.

The chain uses TRBV5-1 and TRBJ2-7, with D perhaps TRBD1 (5 bases). This CDR3 has 14 residues. Trimming left V 1 base short and J 5 bases short, with 13 bases between. Germline V lookup: CDR1 SGHRS, CDR2 YFSETQ. The chain's CDR3 is CASSLRGSVDEQYF. CDR3 bases: TGCGCCAGCAGCTTGAGGGGCTCAGTGGACGAGCAGTACTTC.

This clonotype was detected ten times or more. J is TRBJ1-2 and V is TRBV12-3 or TRBV12-4; D is unclear. The CDR3 is made up of 13 amino acids. V was trimmed by 7 bases and J by 6 bases, leaving 15 bases between them. CDR3 protein: CASTLRGPDGYTF. The DNA of the CDR3 is TGTGCCAGCACTCTAAGAGGGCCAGATGGCTACACCTTC.

Worth noting for this clonotype: This may be a read error: a much more frequent sequence differs by one nucleotide. CDR3 sequence reads: CASSPRQGVYERYF. CDR3 nucleotide sequence: TGTGCCAGCTCACCAAGGCAGGGGGTTTACGAGCGGTACTTC. This chain connects TRBV18 to TRBJ2-7, with 7 positions matching TRBD1. This CDR3 comprises 14 residues. Germline V lookup: CDR1 KGHSH, CDR2 LQKENI.

This clonotype was detected only a few times. The chain carries TRBV18 and TRBJ2-3; D remains unclear. V was trimmed by 3 bases and J by 2 bases, leaving 9 bases between them. From germline, CDR1 is KGHSH and CDR2 LQKENI. This CDR3 is 14 amino acids long. CDR3 protein: CASSPETNTDTQYF. CDR3 sequence (DNA): TGTGCCAGCTCACCCGAGACCAACACAGATACGCAGTATTTT.

This clonotype has a count of ten or more. The rearrangement uses TRBV12-3 or TRBV12-4 and TRBJ2-7; maybe TRBD2 (6 bases). This CDR3 contains 14 residues. The V end lost 5 bases, the J end lost 3 bases, and 14 bases lay between the germline ends. Here the CDR3 reads CASSPARGFYEQYF. In nucleotides, the CDR3 is TGTGCCAGCAGTCCCGCCCGGGGGTTCTACGAGCAGTACTTC.

This clonotype was counted at least ten times. The chain has TRBV28 and TRBJ1-2, with TRBD1 identical over 7 bases. In germline, CDR1 is MDHEN, CDR2 SYDVKM. Trimming removed 6 bases from V and 8 bases from J; junction bases left unmatched: 12. The CDR3 runs 14 residues. CDR3 region: CASSRETGRGGYTF. In DNA form, the CDR3 reads TGTGCCAGCAGCAGGGAGACAGGGAGAGGGGGCTACACCTTC.

This clonotype was picked up a small number of times. This chain joins TRBV28 and TRBJ2-5, with D unresolved. Trimming removed 2 bases at V and 5 bases at J, with 6 bases between. The CDR3 is 12 amino acids. Germline-derived CDR1 and CDR2 are MDHEN and SYDVKM. This chain's CDR3 is CASSLRTETQYF. The CDR3 DNA sequence: TGTGCCAGCAGTTTAAGGACGGAGACCCAGTACTTC.

At least ten counts were recorded for this clonotype. The V call is TRBV11-2, the J call TRBJ2-1; a weak D match, TRBD2 (6 bases). The CDR3 covers 16 residues. V was cut by 1 base and J by 0 bases, with 10 bases left in between. Per germline, CDR1 SGHAT and CDR2 FQNNGV. In nucleotides, the CDR3 is TGTGCCAGCAGCTTAGGTCTAGCGAGCTCCTACAATGAGCAGTTCTTC. Its translation: CASSLGLASSYNEQFF.

The chain combines TRBV5-1 with TRBJ2-1; tentative D call: TRBD1 (6 bases). The germline V gene has CDR1 SGHRS and CDR2 YFSETQ. V lost 7 bases, J lost 2 bases, and 10 bases lay in between. The CDR3 runs to 13 residues. CDR3 DNA sequence: TGCGCCAGCGGACGGGACACCTACAATGAGCAGTTCTTC. This codes for CASGRDTYNEQFF.

This clonotype turned up a few times. The gene calls are TRBV29-1 and TRBJ2-1; TRBD1 is a possible D gene (5 bases). V was clipped by 7 bases and J by 10 bases, with 20 bases between them. Germline V lookup: CDR1 SQVTM, CDR2 ANQGSEA. The CDR3 extends over 13 amino acids. CDR3 residues: CSEVTGFLGEQFF. The CDR3 DNA reads TGCAGCGAGGTTACAGGTTTTTTGGGGGAGCAGTTCTTC.

As to this clonotype: A much bigger clone sits one base away, suggesting this may be a read error. The V and J genes are TRBV20-1 and TRBJ2-5; 8 nucleotides agree with TRBD1. The CDR3 length is 15 residues. Germline lookup yields CDR1 DFQATT and CDR2 SNEGSKA (reference sequence). V trimming: 3 bases; J trimming: 5 bases; junction bases outside the gene matches: 11. CDR3 loop: CSASLPQGAKETQYF. The CDR3 bases are TGCAGTGCTAGTTTGCCCCAGGGGGCGAAGGAGACCCAGTACTTC.

At least ten counts were recorded for this clonotype. The chain links TRBV12-3 or TRBV12-4 to TRBJ2-3; D is perhaps TRBD1 (7 bases). This CDR3 has 14 residues. V gave up 6 bases and J gave up 3 bases, with 13 bases separating them. In nucleotides, the CDR3 is TGTGCCAGCAGATGGACAGGAGGGACAGATACGCAGTATTTT. As protein: CASRWTGGTDTQYF.

The chain is built from TRBV9 and TRBJ2-7; 8 bases map to TRBD1. Per germline, CDR1 SGDLS and CDR2 YYNGEE. The length of the CDR3 is 15 residues. V was clipped by 0 bases and J by 2 bases; unmatched bases: 4. CDR3 protein: CASSVGGQAPYEQYF. Here the CDR3 DNA reads TGTGCCAGCAGCGTAGGGGGACAGGCCCCCTACGAGCAGTACTTC.

V is TRBV10-1 and J is TRBJ2-2; a possible D gene is TRBD1 (5 bases). This CDR3 has 16 residues. CDR1 and CDR2 from the germline V gene are WNHNN and SYGVQD (reference sequence). Deletions cut 2 bases from V and 5 bases from J, with 15 bases between. Here the CDR3 DNA reads TGCGCCAGCAGTGAGAGGCAGGGTACGAGTACCGGGGAGCTGTTTTTT. Translated, it gives CASSERQGTSTGELFF.

This clonotype came up many times. The V call is TRBV28, the J call TRBJ1-5; 10 bases map to TRBD1. Germline assignment: CDR1 MDHEN and CDR2 SYDVKM. This CDR3 has 15 residues. V gave up 2 bases and J gave up 6 bases; unmatched junction bases: 4. The CDR3: CASSLSGQGVQPQHF. In DNA, the CDR3 is TGTGCCAGCAGTTTAAGCGGACAGGGGGTTCAGCCCCAGCATTTT. Full variable domain (missing parts from reference TRBV28 and TRBJ1-5): DVKVTQSSRYLVKRTGEKVFLECVQDMDHENMFWYRQDPGLGLRLIYFSYDVKMKEKGDIPEGYSVSREKKERFSLILESASTNQTSMYLCASSLSGQGVQPQHFGDGTRLSIL.

This clonotype has a count of ten or more. J is TRBJ1-1 and V is TRBV3-1, with 11 nucleotides matching TRBD1. CDR1 is LGHDT and CDR2 is YNNKEL in the germline V gene (reference sequence). The CDR3 extends over 17 amino acids. The ends lost 4 bases at V and 0 bases at J; junction bases unmatched: 7. The chain's CDR3 is CASSPGTGGKLNTEAFF. The CDR3 DNA is TGTGCCAGCAGCCCGGGGACAGGGGGAAAACTGAACACTGAAGCTTTCTTT.

This clonotype showed up just a few times. The J gene is TRBJ1-2, the V gene TRBV12-3 or TRBV12-4, with 11 bases matching TRBD1. Unmatched junction bases numbered 6, after V lost 1 base and J lost 8 bases. This CDR3 region has 15 residues. The CDR3 sequence: CASSLGGTGGKGYTF. The CDR3 DNA reads TGTGCCAGCAGTTTAGGTGGGACAGGGGGAAAAGGCTACACCTTC.

This rearrangement joins TRBV19 to TRBJ1-5, with TRBD1 matching over 7 bases. Per germline, CDR1 LNHDA and CDR2 SQIVND (reference sequence). The CDR3 runs to 19 residues. The junction had 15 bases not matched to a gene; V was cut back by 4 bases and J by 0 bases. CDR3 protein: CASSTTGTVHSYSNQPQHF. The CDR3 region has the DNA TGTGCCAGTAGTACAACCGGGACAGTACACTCCTATAGCAATCAGCCCCAGCATTTT.

This clonotype was recorded many times. The V call is TRBV6-1, the J call TRBJ1-6; D is undetermined. V lost 2 bases and J 7 bases, leaving 12 bases between the germline ends. Per the germline V gene, CDR1 is MNHNS and CDR2 is SASEGT. CDR3 size: 15 residues. The DNA for the CDR3 is TGTGCCAGCAGTGAACTAGAGGGTTCCAATTCACCCCTCCACTTT. This encodes CASSELEGSNSPLHF.

The table lists this clonotype with a few counts. The chain uses TRBV5-1 and TRBJ2-1, with 7 bases lining up with TRBD2. The CDR3 loop spans 12 amino acids. V dropped 2 bases and J dropped 9; count of bases not matched to a gene: 2. Germline V lookup: CDR1 SGHRS, CDR2 YFSETQ. CDR3 sequence: CASSFSGVEQFF. In DNA form, the CDR3 reads TGCGCCAGCAGCTTCAGCGGGGTTGAGCAGTTCTTC.

The J gene is TRBJ2-5, the V gene TRBV6-1; 9 bases fit TRBD2. V lost 6 bases to trimming and J lost 3 bases; unmatched junction nucleotides: 23. CDR1 and CDR2 from the germline V gene are MNHNS and SASEGT. The CDR3 runs 20 residues. The CDR3 loop is CASSSRRGGGRGGRKETQYF. CDR3 DNA sequence: TGTGCCAGCAGCTCCAGAAGGGGGGGGGGGCGGGGGGGACGGAAAGAGACCCAGTACTTC.

The chain recombines TRBV20-1 with TRBJ1-2, with 8 bases that match TRBD1. The germline CDR1 and CDR2 sequences are DFQATT and SNEGSKA (reference sequence). The CDR3 consists of 15 residues. Trimming at V came to 4 bases and at J to 4 bases, leaving 11 bases not matched to a gene. CDR3 bases: TGCAGTGCTACCGGTCCCGGGACAGGCTTCTATGGCTACACCTTC. It specifies CSATGPGTGFYGYTF.

This clonotype was observed at least ten times. The chain links TRBV7-8 to TRBJ1-2; D is perhaps TRBD1 (5 bases). The CDR3 length is 13 residues. Germline CDR1 SGHVS, CDR2 FQNEAQ. V lost 2 bases and J 7 bases, leaving 11 bases between the germline ends. Here the CDR3 DNA reads TGTGCCAGCAGCTTACAGGGAGGGATTGGCTACACCTTC. It specifies CASSLQGGIGYTF.

In its sample, this clonotype was seen a few times. The conserved phenylalanine or tryptophan is not found at the CDR3 terminus, so this likely reflects a read error. The chain joins TRBV12-3 or TRBV12-4 to TRBJ1-2; D not certain. This CDR3 is built from 13 residues. Trimming removed 2 bases at V and 1 base at J, with 5 bases between. The CDR3: CASSLQSNYGYTL. The CDR3 DNA is TGTGCCAGCAGTTTACAGAGTAACTATGGCTACACCCTC.

This chain uses TRBV28 with TRBJ2-7; TRBD1 matches at 9 bases. V dropped 8 bases and J dropped 0; count of bases not matched to a gene: 2. The CDR3 spans 13 residues. Germline V CDR1 and CDR2: MDHEN, SYDVKM. The CDR3 region is CASGQGFSYEQYF. The CDR3 DNA follows: TGTGCCAGCGGACAGGGGTTCTCCTACGAGCAGTACTTC.

The chain employs TRBV6-5 and TRBJ2-1; TRBD2 aligns across 14 bases. Germline V gene sequence: CDR1 MNHEY, CDR2 SVGAGI. The CDR3 runs to 17 residues. J was trimmed by 5 bases and V by 2 bases; bases with no gene match: 5. This CDR3 reads CASSYRTSGGSDNEQFF. In nucleotides, the CDR3 is TGTGCCAGCAGTTACAGGACTAGCGGGGGGTCGGACAATGAGCAGTTCTTC.

This clonotype was counted at least ten times. The chain uses TRBV11-2 and TRBJ1-2, with 8 bases lining up with TRBD1. This CDR3 is built from 14 residues. CDR1 SGHAT and CDR2 FQNNGV come from the germline V gene. With V trimmed by 1 base and J by 6 bases, 4 bases remained unmatched. CDR3: CASSLAGGRDGYTF. CDR3 nucleotide sequence: TGTGCCAGCAGCTTAGCAGGGGGCCGGGATGGCTACACCTTC. Full variable domain (rest looked up from reference TRBV11-2 and TRBJ1-2): EAGVAQSPRYKIIEKRQSVAFWCNPISGHATLYWYQQILGQGPKLLIQFQNNGVVDDSQLPKDRFSAERLKGVDSTLKIQPAKLEDSAVYLCASSLAGGRDGYTFGSGTRLTVV.